This entry concerns a single T cell receptor beta chain. Profiled with immunoSEQ multiplex PCR; TCRdb holds only in-frame clones, not every one. The sample includes 200,000 to 300,000 clones, 88% of them seen just once. This entry belongs to a study of Ad26.COV2.S vaccination and SARS-CoV-2 variants. The treatment: about 20 received Ad26.COV2.S at low or high dose, single or two shots; several received placebo; per-sample allocation not given. Samples came from day 63 after the first vaccine or placebo injection. Per the germline V gene, CDR1 is ENHRY and CDR2 is SYGVKD. Trimming took off 4 bases at V and 2 bases at J, with 5 bases between the two ends. The CDR3 has 12 residues.

The sample here was peripheral blood, taken in a trial of Ad26.COV2.S vaccine versus placebo. The source is a person between 18 and 59 years old who received the Ad26.COV2.S COVID-19 vaccine or a placebo. This chain joins TRBV10-3 and TRBJ1-2; D unclear. CDR3 region: CAISGQNYGYTF. CDR3 DNA: TGTGCCATCAGTGGCCAGAACTATGGCTACACCTTC.